This T cell receptor (beta chain) was captured by sequencing in a study of memory CD4+ T cells and cytomegalovirus serostatus. Study as a whole: Healthy Belgian adult donors included 9 or 10 CMV-positive and 24 CMV-negative people.

Study-wide results and limits: Of roughly 180 reported CMV TCRbeta sequences, 67 were found in memory CD4+ repertoires.

Germline V lookup: CDR1 SNHLY, CDR2 FYNNEI. There are 14 residues in the CDR3. Between the trimmed V and J ends, which lost 4 bases and 5 bases, there was a span of 12 bases. Single viable CD3+CD4+CD8-CD45RO+ cells were sorted as the memory CD4+ T cells. Original processing notes: Out-of-frame sequences were removed, leaving about 2,300,000 distinct TCRbeta sequences. TCRdb's table, derived via immunoSEQ multiplex PCR, lists solely in-frame clones and lacks some. That table furnishes V, J and clone size, whereas the DNA furnished D and trimming. This table has around 63,000 clones, about 78% appearing once. Regarding this clone: Its antigen is unidentified.

The chain recombines TRBV2 with TRBJ1-5; D gene ambiguous. Sequencing was performed on memory CD4+ T cells from blood. This receptor was taken from an adult in good health and CMV-seropositive. CDR3 loop: CASSARAGDQPQHF. The CDR3 DNA is TGTGCCAGCAGTGCTCGGGCTGGAGATCAGCCCCAGCATTTT.